The present T cell receptor (beta chain) was sequenced within a study of shared clonotypes between healthy human individuals. The CDR3 is 14 residues long. Per the germline V gene, CDR1 is ENHRY and CDR2 is SYGVKD. V lost 0 bases, J lost 3 bases, and 8 bases lay in between. Nashville, Tennessee was home to all donors, who were Caucasian adults. TCRdb keeps only in-frame clones here, not all; method: immunoSEQ multiplex PCR. The profile shows millions of clones, around 90% of them singletons. The chain combines TRBV10-3 with TRBJ1-2; D gene ambiguous. The TCR originated in a young man in good health. The material sequenced was naive CD4+ T cells sorted from blood. The subset is: CD45RA+ positively selected. The CDR3 coding sequence is TGTGCCATCAGTGAGTCGGGGAAACACTATGGCTACACCTTC. It encodes CAISESGKHYGYTF.